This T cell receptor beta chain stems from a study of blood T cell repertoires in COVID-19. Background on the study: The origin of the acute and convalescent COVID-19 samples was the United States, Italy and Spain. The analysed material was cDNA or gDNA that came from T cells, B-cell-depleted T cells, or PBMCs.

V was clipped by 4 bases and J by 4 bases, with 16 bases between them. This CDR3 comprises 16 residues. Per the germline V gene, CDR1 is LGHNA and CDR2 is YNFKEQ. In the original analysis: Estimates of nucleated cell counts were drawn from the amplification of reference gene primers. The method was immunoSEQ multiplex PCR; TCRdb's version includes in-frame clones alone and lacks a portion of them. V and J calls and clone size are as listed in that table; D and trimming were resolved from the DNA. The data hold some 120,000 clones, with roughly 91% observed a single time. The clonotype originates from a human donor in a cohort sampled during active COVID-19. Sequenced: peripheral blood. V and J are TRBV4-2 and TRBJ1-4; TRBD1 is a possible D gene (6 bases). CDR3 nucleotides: TGTGCCAGCAGCCCTCCAGGGGCGGCTGATAATGAAAAACTGTTTTTT. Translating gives CASSPPGAADNEKLFF.